The entry below gives a single TCR beta chain sequence along with its context. Its antigen is currently not known. The sample holds no much larger clone one base away, and base qualities are not on file. The sample holds other DNA sequences that translate to the same CDR3. This specimen belongs to a study of shared clonotypes between healthy human individuals (TCRdb year 2020). For context, the study as a whole: A couple of women and a few men aged 18 to 49 years were included in the cohort. Per donor, three plates each were used for CD4 naive and CD4 memory, two for CD8 naive, and one for CD8 memory. The study deeply sequenced blood TCR repertoires of about 5 healthy adults to estimate repertoire size and the extent of clonotype sharing between individuals. Different laboratories and diverse techniques were used to prepare libraries and sequence TCR repertoires, to increase sequencing depth and limit assay-specific biases. Leukapheresis yielded between about 0.85 and 9.5 billion PBMCs per donor. The study at large found these results: When several donors were compared, the shared fraction of clonotypes was about 5% for naive CD4, around 3.6% for naive CD8, 2.3% for memory CD4, and 0.4% for memory CD8. Sampling was restricted to blood, and TCR repertoires in tissue are likely to differ from TCR repertoires in blood. Compared with non-shared clonotypes, the clonotypes found in all four sorted-subset donors had higher generation probabilities. Even with the large sequencing depth, rarefaction of the sorted-subset datasets indicated that sequencing was incomplete. Because the study included a small number of donors, the genetic and exposure-history diversity represented was limited. Pairwise subsampling led to the expectation that sequencing depth would affect the degree of clonotype sharing among donors. Estimated clonotype richness was generally larger for naive than for memory subsets.

Healthy HIV-negative adults with no recently reported acute infections or vaccinations were included as donors. All donors were Caucasian adults living in Nashville, Tennessee, USA. CD4+ T cells were enriched by magnetic negative selection, after which naive cells were positively selected on CD45RA and the negative fraction was taken as the memory subset. After blood collection by leukapheresis, PBMCs were isolated using Ficoll-Histopaque density gradient centrifugation and then cryopreserved in the vapor phase of liquid nitrogen. Analytical flow cytometry was used to check the purity and quantity of every magnetically sorted T cell population. Genomic DNA was isolated from each sorted fraction and quantified by UV absorbance on a Nanodrop 2000c. CDR1 SGHRS and CDR2 YFSETQ are derived from the germline V gene. Trimming costs V 3 bases and J 0 bases, and their ends lie 12 bases apart. The CDR3 runs 15 amino acids, cysteine and phenylalanine included. The kept DNA is CDR3 alone, 45 bases in frame from the first base.

Using the deep immunoSEQ assay, TCR CDR3 regions were amplified from genomic DNA by multiplex PCR. For each cell subset, the extracted genomic DNA was distributed evenly across all wells of several immunoSEQ 96-well plates, and each plate served as one replicate. For sorted subsets, 200 to 250 ng genomic DNA, equal to 30,000 or so T cell genomes, was loaded into each replicate PCR. Purified libraries were quantified with a Qubit 3.0 fluorometer, sized on a Bioanalyzer 2100, and re-quantified with the KAPA Library Quantification kit. Every immunoSEQ 96-well plate was sequenced on a dedicated single-read 150-cycle Illumina NextSeq 550 flow cell. The paper's processing steps were these. Because the immunoSEQ output included only junctional sequences and no quality scores, the filtering could not be the same as the filtering used for full-length reads. Sequences were annotated with PyIR, a Python wrapper for IgBLAST v1.9, using IMGT germline references to assign V/J genes and CDR3. Any read was removed if the V/J assignment was weak (E-value above 1e-6), the CDR3 was missing, or the read contained stop codons, out-of-frame junctions, or ambiguous translated residues. V3J clonotypes were defined by identical inferred V gene, J gene, and CDR3 amino acid sequence. To compute the percentage overlap between repertoires, the number of shared unique clonotypes was divided by the size of the smaller repertoire. Three approaches were used to assess repertoire richness: RTK rarefaction, the Chao1 estimator, and Recon v2.1 estimates of unobserved clonotypes. OLGA was used to compute generation probabilities for all TCRbeta clonotypes that the gDNA method yielded from a few donors. TCRdb retrieved this table from immuneACCESS and kept in-frame rearrangements only. Not all clones are present; in checked studies, unresolved V genes account for under half, and no reason is known for the remainder. For V, J and clone size, that table is used; D and trimming come from the DNA. Within this sample are some 2,000,000 clones, with more than 90% of them counted one time only. The top ten hold over 0.1% of the sample.

The sample was naive CD4+ T cells sorted from blood. This sample's cell subset or site label indicates: CD45RA+ positively selected. The clonotype was recovered from a man aged 18 to 35 in good health. This chain is built from TRBV5-1 and TRBJ1-1, with no confidently assigned D gene. DNA sequence: TGCGCCAGCAGCTCCGGAGGAGGGTTGAACACTGAAGCTTTCTTT. Its coded protein is CASSSGGGLNTEAFF.